This record concerns one TCR beta chain sequence. The antigen remains undetermined. At collection, donors were nominally healthy, but unrecorded immune exposures were probable. The CDR3 runs to 13 residues. Trimming cost V 7 bases and J 6 bases, with 16 bases left between them. Germline V CDR1 and CDR2: MDHEN, SYDVKM. The sample belongs to a study of cytomegalovirus exposure and HLA in healthy donors. Findings and limits, study-wide: Listed as cytomegalovirus-associated were 164 TCR beta chains.

Primers: 60 Vbeta forward and 13 Jbeta reverse. Here immunoSEQ multiplex PCR was the method, and the copy in TCRdb shows in-frame clones only, minus some. The sample lists about 110,000 clones, under 70% seen once, with almost 8.5% in the top ten. V is TRBV28 and J is TRBJ2-7, with a possible D match to TRBD1 (6 bases). This clonotype was obtained from a man aged 18 to 35 in good health and CMV-seropositive. The sample taken for sequencing was PBMCs. The CDR3 loop is CASNMLGAVEQYV. For the CDR3, the DNA is TGTGCCAGCAACATGTTGGGGGCGGTCGAGCAGTACGTC.